Below are 10 T cell receptor beta chains sequenced from a single sample in a study of cytomegalovirus exposure and HLA in healthy donors. The primer mix had 60 Vbeta and 13 Jbeta primers. Some clones are missing from TCRdb's copy, which holds only in-frame ones; the method was immunoSEQ multiplex PCR. Altogether under 150,000 clones are present, approximately 82% being singletons, with the ten largest covering 2.5% to 3%. The specimen was PBMCs. The origin of the receptors is a boy between 2 and 10 years old in good health and CMV-seronegative.

The J gene is TRBJ2-5, the V gene TRBV11-2; no reliable D call. Trimming pared 5 bases from V and 1 base from J, leaving 11 bases between. CDR1 is SGHAT and CDR2 is FQNNGV in the germline V gene. The CDR3 extends over 14 amino acids. CDR3 in amino acids: CASSPSAIQETQYF. The CDR3 region has the DNA TGTGCCAGCAGCCCCAGCGCCATCCAAGAGACCCAGTACTTC. Looking up the rest from reference TRBV11-2 and TRBJ2-5 gives the full variable domain: EAGVAQSPRYKIIEKRQSVAFWCNPISGHATLYWYQQILGQGPKLLIQFQNNGVVDDSQLPKDRFSAERLKGVDSTLKIQPAKLEDSAVYLCASSPSAIQETQYFGPGTRLLVL.

The rearrangement joins TRBV21-1 to TRBJ1-1. TRBV21-1 is tagged as a pseudogene. The CDR3 covers 19 residues. CDR3 in amino acids: CASSKALFRGPVMNTEAFF. For the CDR3, the DNA is TGTGCCAGCAGCAAAGCGCTTTTCAGAGGGCCCGTAATGAACACTGAAGCTTTCTTT.

The chain couples TRBV4-3 to TRBJ1-6, with 8 bases lining up with TRBD1. V shed 4 bases, J shed 5 bases, and the junction held 4 bases outside the gene matches. This CDR3 is built from 15 residues. CDR1 and CDR2 from the germline V gene are LGHNA and YSLEER. CDR3 sequence: CASSPGQGHNSPLHF. CDR3 DNA sequence: TGCGCCAGCAGCCCCGGACAGGGTCATAATTCACCCCTCCACTTT.

This chain connects TRBV4-2 to TRBJ1-1; D is ambiguous. This CDR3 has 14 residues. Trimming left V 4 bases short and J 6 bases short, with 15 bases between. The germline V gene has CDR1 LGHNA and CDR2 YNFKEQ. The CDR3 reads CASSPREHGAEAFF. In nucleotides, the CDR3 is TGTGCCAGCAGCCCCCGCGAACACGGGGCTGAAGCTTTCTTT.

The chain is built from TRBV6-1 and TRBJ2-7, with 9 positions matching TRBD2. The CDR3 runs 15 residues. J lost 0 bases, V lost 7 bases, and 7 bases had no gene match. Germline assignment: CDR1 MNHNS and CDR2 SASEGT. The CDR3 DNA reads TGTGCCAGCAAATTAGCGGGAGACTTCTCCTACGAGCAGTACGTC. It is translated as CASKLAGDFSYEQYV.

The chain joins TRBV4-1 to TRBJ1-6; a possible D gene is TRBD1 (5 bases). Germline CDR1 reads MGHRA; CDR2 reads YSYEKL. V was trimmed by 0 bases and J by 9 bases, leaving 15 bases between them. This CDR3 contains 16 residues. The CDR3 is CASSQDLGGGSSPLHF. CDR3 DNA: TGCGCCAGCAGCCAAGATCTCGGGGGAGGGAGTTCACCCCTCCACTTT.

In nucleotides, the CDR3 is TGTGCCAGCAGCGGCCCCTTTGGGGCGGAAGGAAACACCATATATTTT. The encoded protein is CASSGPFGAEGNTIYF. V is TRBV9 and J is TRBJ1-3; possible D gene TRBD1, 5 bases. The CDR3 has 16 residues. Deletions cut 3 bases from V and 4 bases from J, with 17 bases between. The germline V gene encodes CDR1 SGDLS and CDR2 YYNGEE.

This clone occurred once. This chain uses TRBV12-5 with TRBJ1-1; 8 bases fit TRBD1. The CDR3 covers 13 residues. J was trimmed by 4 bases and V by 9 bases; bases with no gene match: 7. Germline V gene sequence: CDR1 LGHNT, CDR2 FRNRAP. As DNA, the CDR3 is TGTGCTAGCCAGGGGGCAGACGGCACTGAAGCTTTCTTT. It translates to CASQGADGTEAFF.

This chain links TRBV11-2 with TRBJ1-5; D unclear. CDR1 is SGHAT and CDR2 is FQNNGV in the germline V gene. The V and J ends lost 0 bases and 1 base respectively, with 7 bases between them. This CDR3 has 15 residues. CDR3 region: CASSLDFGSNQPQHF. CDR3 coding DNA: TGTGCCAGCAGCTTAGATTTTGGCAGCAATCAGCCCCAGCATTTT.

This clone has just a few counts. The chain combines TRBV7-9 with TRBJ2-7; TRBD1 matches at 7 bases. CDR1 is SEHNR, CDR2 FQNEAQ, per germline (reference sequence). This CDR3 contains 17 residues. V dropped 2 bases and J dropped 0; count of bases not matched to a gene: 10. The CDR3: CASSLTSLPGGSYEQYF. In DNA form, the CDR3 reads TGTGCCAGCAGCTTAACTTCCCTCCCAGGGGGCTCCTACGAGCAGTACTTC.